These 27 T cell receptor beta chains were sequenced from one sample in a study of CD8+ T cells in alopecia areata. Sequencing relied on a cDNA template that was reverse transcribed from extracted RNA. Sequenced by immunoSEQ multiplex PCR; TCRdb stores in-frame clones only, minus some. The table has over 200,000 clones, 64% seen once. Sample treatment: oral pan-JAK inhibitor, 5-10 mg twice daily. The starting material was CD4+ T cells sorted from blood, obtained at week 4, from a patient treated with tofacitinib. All receptors come from a human donor with alopecia areata.

The chain recombines TRBV29-1 with TRBJ1-2, with D hard to call. Trimming removed 4 bases at V and 6 bases at J, with 15 bases between. CDR3 length: 13 amino acids. Germline V gives CDR1 SQVTM, CDR2 ANQGSEA. CDR3 sequence reads: CSVVGKGSDGYTF. In DNA form, the CDR3 reads TGCAGCGTTGTTGGCAAAGGGTCCGATGGCTACACCTTC.

The chain links TRBV7-2 to TRBJ1-4; D ambiguous. Trimming stripped 0 bases from V and 6 bases from J, with 5 bases between. The CDR3 spans 13 residues. Germline values: CDR1 SGHTA, CDR2 FQGNSA. The CDR3 sequence: CASSLAADEKLFF. The CDR3 nucleotides are TGTGCCAGCAGCTTAGCGGCAGATGAAAAACTGTTTTTT.

This clone was detected only a few times. The chain employs TRBV27 and TRBJ2-2; TRBD2 matches 10 bases. From germline, CDR1 is MNHEY and CDR2 SMNVEV (reference sequence). Unmatched junction bases numbered 6, after V lost 7 bases and J lost 4 bases. The CDR3 has 15 residues. Here the CDR3 reads CASTQRTSGTGELFF. CDR3 in DNA: TGTGCCAGCACCCAAAGGACTAGCGGCACCGGGGAGCTGTTTTTT.

This clone has just a few counts. In DNA, the CDR3 is TGTGCCACCCAACCCCGGGACACCTACTATGGCTACACCTTC. It encodes CATQPRDTYYGYTF. V and J are TRBV7-9 and TRBJ1-2; D is perhaps TRBD1 (6 bases). This CDR3 is built from 14 residues. CDR1 and CDR2 (germline): SEHNR, FQNEAQ (reference sequence). V lost 10 bases, J lost 3 bases, and 18 bases lay in between.

The chain links TRBV2 to TRBJ2-3; D perhaps matches TRBD1 (6 bases). The V gene lost 11 bases and the J gene lost 2 bases, with 14 bases spanning the gap. CDR1 is SNHLY and CDR2 is FYNNEI in the germline V gene. The CDR3 extends over 13 amino acids. This CDR3 reads CAGNRDPTDTQYF. CDR3 coding DNA: TGTGCCGGAAACAGGGACCCCACAGATACGCAGTATTTT.

The chain uses TRBV4-2 and TRBJ2-7, with D perhaps matching TRBD1 (6 bases). This CDR3 is 16 amino acids long. V lost 1 base and J 2 bases, leaving 15 bases between the germline ends. Per the germline V gene, CDR1 is LGHNA and CDR2 is YNFKEQ. CDR3 in amino acids: CASSQVGAGVAYEQYF. The CDR3 nucleotides read TGTGCCAGCAGCCAAGTCGGGGCAGGGGTCGCCTACGAGCAGTACTTC.

DNA for the CDR3: TGCAGCGTAACACAGACTAGCACAGATACGCAGTATTTT. It translates to CSVTQTSTDTQYF. This chain uses TRBV29-1 with TRBJ2-3; D not resolved. The CDR3 runs to 13 residues. Germline V gene lookup returns CDR1 SQVTM and CDR2 ANQGSEA. V was pared by 6 bases and J by 0 bases, with 10 bases between.

The chain uses TRBV11-1 and TRBJ2-3, with 10 bases aligning to TRBD2. The CDR3 is 15 residues long. J gave up 6 bases and V 2 bases, and 5 bases lay outside the gene matches. Germline CDR1 reads SGHAT; CDR2 reads FQDESV (reference sequence). The CDR3 nucleotides are TGTGCCAGCAGCTTAAGCGGGGGGGCGGCGGATACGCAGTATTTT. This gives the protein CASSLSGGAADTQYF.

The rearrangement joins TRBV7-9 to TRBJ2-7; 9 bases map to TRBD1. The V segment lost 5 bases and the J segment 4 bases; nucleotides outside the gene matches: 9. The CDR3 is 15 amino acids. The germline gives CDR1 SEHNR, CDR2 FQNEAQ (reference sequence). CDR3 amino acids: CASSLTGGGWYEQYF. As DNA, the CDR3 is TGTGCCAGCAGCCTCACAGGGGGCGGGTGGTACGAGCAGTACTTC.

The chain combines TRBV7-9 with TRBJ1-1; maybe TRBD1 (6 bases). CDR1 SEHNR and CDR2 FQNEAQ come from the germline V gene (reference sequence). Trimming stripped 1 base from V and 1 base from J, with 13 bases between. This CDR3 has 16 residues. CDR3 sequence reads: CASSLDPGHSNTEAFF. The CDR3 DNA follows: TGTGCCAGCAGCTTAGACCCGGGACACTCGAACACTGAAGCTTTCTTT.

This rearrangement joins TRBV25-1 to TRBJ1-3, with D uncertain. The germline V gene has CDR1 MGHDK and CDR2 SYGVNS. Deletions cut 9 bases from V and 0 bases from J, with 9 bases between. This CDR3 comprises 13 residues. The CDR3 protein is CASNPTSGNTIYF. CDR3 bases: TGTGCCAGTAACCCGACCTCTGGAAACACCATATATTTT.

V and J are TRBV4-3 and TRBJ2-3, with D possibly being TRBD2 (5 bases). CDR3 length equals 15 residues. CDR1 LGHNA and CDR2 YSLEER come from the germline V gene. V was shortened by 0 bases and J by 5 bases, with 12 bases between the two germline ends. CDR3 loop: CASSQDRRGGDTQYF. Written as DNA, the CDR3 is TGCGCCAGCAGCCAAGATCGACGGGGTGGAGATACGCAGTATTTT.

This chain links TRBV2 with TRBJ2-7, with 13 bases lining up with TRBD2. The CDR3 has 16 amino acids. The V segment lost 1 base and the J segment 3 bases; nucleotides outside the gene matches: 3. Germline V gene sequence: CDR1 SNHLY, CDR2 FYNNEI. CDR3 DNA: TGTGCCAGCAGTGAAGGGACTAGCGGGGGCCTCTACGAGCAGTACTTC. Its translation: CASSEGTSGGLYEQYF.

V is TRBV29-1 and J is TRBJ2-3, with 7 bases lining up with TRBD1. V lost 4 bases, J lost 2 bases, and 21 bases stayed unmatched. CDR3 size: 19 residues. Germline lookup yields CDR1 SQVTM and CDR2 ANQGSEA. CDR3 sequence reads: CSVVHWVGGELINTDTQYF. CDR3 sequence (DNA): TGCAGCGTTGTTCATTGGGTAGGGGGCGAATTAATCAACACAGATACGCAGTATTTT.

DNA for the CDR3: TGTGCCAGCAGTTCCCGGGCGGGTCTGTACAATGAGCAGTTCTTC. This codes for CASSSRAGLYNEQFF. This chain links TRBV6-5 with TRBJ2-1; tentative D call: TRBD2 (5 bases). V was pared by 4 bases and J by 4 bases, with 14 bases between. The V gene's germline CDR1 is MNHEY and CDR2 SVGAGI. This CDR3 comprises 15 residues.

This chain's CDR3 is CSVDITTDTQYF. DNA for the CDR3: TGCAGCGTTGATATCACCACAGATACGCAGTATTTT. The V gene is TRBV29-1, the J gene TRBJ2-3; D not resolved. The V end was cut by 3 bases, the J end by 2 bases, with 6 bases between. Germline CDR1 is SQVTM and CDR2 is ANQGSEA. The length of the CDR3 is 12 residues.

This sequence joins TRBV6-5 and TRBJ1-6; weak D call: TRBD1 (6 bases). Germline V gene lookup returns CDR1 MNHEY and CDR2 SVGAGI. The CDR3 runs to 16 residues. The germline V and J ends were trimmed by 2 bases and 1 base, with 9 bases remaining between them. In nucleotides, the CDR3 is TGTGCCAGCAGTTACGCGAGGGGGTCCTATAATTCACCCCTCCACTTT. This gives the protein CASSYARGSYNSPLHF.

This clone was counted between two and nine times. A read error may be the cause here, since a much bigger clone is one base away. This chain links TRBV2 with TRBJ1-2; tentative D call: TRBD1 (6 bases). This CDR3 has 13 residues. Looked up from germline, CDR1 is SNHLY and CDR2 is FYNNEI. The V and J ends lost 6 bases and 2 bases respectively, with 10 bases between them. CDR3 protein: CASSSGQNYGYTF. The CDR3, as DNA: TGTGCCAGCAGCTCCGGACAGAACTATGGCTACACCTTC.

This clone was counted once. The chain employs TRBV5-1 and TRBJ2-2; 7 bases agree with TRBD1. Germline CDR1 is SGHRS and CDR2 is YFSETQ. J lost 4 bases, V lost 4 bases, and 7 bases had no gene match. This CDR3 contains 15 residues. This CDR3 reads CASSPDRVGTGELFF. In nucleotides, the CDR3 is TGCGCCAGCAGCCCCGACAGGGTAGGCACCGGGGAGCTGTTTTTT.

This clone showed up just once. The rearrangement joins TRBV6-5 to TRBJ2-1, with D perhaps given as TRBD1 or TRBD2 (6 bases each). The germline V gene has CDR1 MNHEY and CDR2 SVGAGI. Trimming pared 7 bases from V and 9 bases from J, leaving 10 bases between. The CDR3 is made up of 11 amino acids. DNA for the CDR3: TGTGCCAGCACTCGGGGGCGTGAGCAGTTCTTC. This sequence encodes CASTRGREQFF.

The chain is built from TRBV29-1 and TRBJ2-7; the D is unclear. The V gene's germline CDR1 is SQVTM and CDR2 ANQGSEA. This CDR3 contains 11 residues. Trimming cost V 4 bases and J 2 bases, with 6 bases left between them. The CDR3 bases are TGCAGCGTTGCCAGCACCTACGAGCAGTACTTC. Its protein product is CSVASTYEQYF.

This clone was picked up a small number of times. The chain recombines TRBV30 with TRBJ1-1; no clear D gene. CDR1 and CDR2 from the germline V gene are GTSNPN and SVGIG (reference sequence). CDR3 size: 13 residues. Trimming left V 1 base short and J 6 bases short, with 12 bases between. This CDR3 is CAWSAGMGSEAFF. As DNA, the CDR3 is TGTGCCTGGAGTGCCGGGATGGGGTCTGAAGCTTTCTTT.

V and J are TRBV4-1 and TRBJ2-3, with TRBD1 matching 8 bases. Germline lookup yields CDR1 MGHRA and CDR2 YSYEKL. V trimming: 2 bases; J trimming: 4 bases; junction bases outside the gene matches: 11. This CDR3 comprises 17 residues. In DNA, the CDR3 is TGCGCCAGCAGCCAACCCCCGGGACAGGAGAGAGCAGATACGCAGTATTTT. Amino acids: CASSQPPGQERADTQYF.

This rearrangement joins TRBV5-1 to TRBJ2-3; 9 bases agree with TRBD2. Germline-derived CDR1 and CDR2 are SGHRS and YFSETQ. With V trimmed by 0 bases and J by 1 base, 3 bases remained unmatched. The CDR3 consists of 16 residues. CDR3 in DNA: TGCGCCAGCAGCTTGGGGGCTAGCGGGGGCACAGATACGCAGTATTTT. Protein sequence: CASSLGASGGTDTQYF.

This clone was recorded a few times. The chain employs TRBV5-1 and TRBJ2-3; D not resolved. CDR3 length: 12 residues. Per germline, CDR1 SGHRS and CDR2 YFSETQ. The ends were cut back, 5 bases at V and 2 bases at J, with 6 bases in the middle. In nucleotides, the CDR3 is TGCGCCAGCAGAGAGGTCACAGATACGCAGTATTTT. Translated, it gives CASREVTDTQYF.

This clone was picked up a small number of times. The J gene is TRBJ2-5, the V gene TRBV12-5; the match to TRBD1 covers 10 bases. From germline, CDR1 is LGHNT and CDR2 FRNRAP. The junction had 1 base not matched to a gene; V was cut back by 1 base and J by 2 bases. CDR3 length: 15 residues. The CDR3 DNA is TGTGCTAGTGGTTTGGGGACAGGGGGACAAGAGACCCAGTACTTC. Its translation is CASGLGTGGQETQYF.

This clone occurred a few times. The chain employs TRBV5-4 and TRBJ2-1; D is unresolved. The CDR3 consists of 15 residues. Per germline, CDR1 SGHNT and CDR2 YYREEE (reference sequence). The V end lost 0 bases, the J end lost 4 bases, and 11 bases lay between the germline ends. CDR3 amino acids: CASSLGEAWYNEQFF. The CDR3 coding sequence is TGTGCCAGCAGCTTGGGTGAGGCGTGGTACAATGAGCAGTTCTTC.